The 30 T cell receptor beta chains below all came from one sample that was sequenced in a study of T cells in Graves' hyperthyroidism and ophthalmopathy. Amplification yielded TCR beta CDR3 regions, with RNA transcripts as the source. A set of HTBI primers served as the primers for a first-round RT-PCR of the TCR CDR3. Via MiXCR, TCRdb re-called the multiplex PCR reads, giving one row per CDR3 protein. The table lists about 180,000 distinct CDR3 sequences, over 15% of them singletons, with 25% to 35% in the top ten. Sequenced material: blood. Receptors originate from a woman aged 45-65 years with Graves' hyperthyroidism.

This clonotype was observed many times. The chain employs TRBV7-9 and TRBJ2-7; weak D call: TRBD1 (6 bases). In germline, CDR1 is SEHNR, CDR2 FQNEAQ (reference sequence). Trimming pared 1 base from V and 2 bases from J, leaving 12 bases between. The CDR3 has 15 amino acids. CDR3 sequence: CASSLGMDSTYEQYF. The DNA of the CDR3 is TGTGCCAGCAGCTTAGGGATGGACAGTACCTACGAGCAGTACTTC.

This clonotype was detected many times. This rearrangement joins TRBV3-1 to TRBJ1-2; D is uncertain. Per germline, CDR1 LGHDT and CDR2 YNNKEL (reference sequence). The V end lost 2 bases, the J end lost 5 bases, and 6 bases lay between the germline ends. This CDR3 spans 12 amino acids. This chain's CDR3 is CASSQREYGYTF. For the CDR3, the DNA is TGTGCCAGCAGCCAAAGGGAATATGGCTACACCTTC.

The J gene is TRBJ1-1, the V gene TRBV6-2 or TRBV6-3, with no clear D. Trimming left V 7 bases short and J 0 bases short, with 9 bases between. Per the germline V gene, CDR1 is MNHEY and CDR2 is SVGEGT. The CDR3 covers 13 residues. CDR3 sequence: CASIKELNTEAFF. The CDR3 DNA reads TGTGCCAGCATTAAAGAACTGAACACTGAAGCTTTCTTT.

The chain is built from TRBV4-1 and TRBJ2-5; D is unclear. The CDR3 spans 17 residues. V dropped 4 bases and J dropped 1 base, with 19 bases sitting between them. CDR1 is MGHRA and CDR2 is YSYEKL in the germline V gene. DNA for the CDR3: TGCGCCAGCAGCCGCTACCCCCCCCCGGCAGGCCAAGAGACCCAGTACTTC. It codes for CASSRYPPPAGQETQYF.

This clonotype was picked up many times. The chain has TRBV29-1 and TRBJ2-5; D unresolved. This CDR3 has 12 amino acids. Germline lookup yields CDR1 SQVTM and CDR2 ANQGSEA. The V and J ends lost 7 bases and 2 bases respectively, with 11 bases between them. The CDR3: CSARVQQETQYF. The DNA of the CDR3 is TGCAGCGCTCGGGTGCAGCAAGAGACCCAGTACTTC. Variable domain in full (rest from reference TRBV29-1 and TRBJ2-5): SAVISQKPSRDICQRGTSLTIQCQVDSQVTMMFWYRQQPGQSLTLIATANQGSEATYESGFVIDKFPISRPNLTFSTLTVSNMSPEDSSIYLCSARVQQETQYFGPGTRLLVL.

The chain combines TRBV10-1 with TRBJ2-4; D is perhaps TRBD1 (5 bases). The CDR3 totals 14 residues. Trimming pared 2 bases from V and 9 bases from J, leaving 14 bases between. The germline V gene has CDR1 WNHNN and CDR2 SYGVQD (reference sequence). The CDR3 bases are TGCGCCAGCAGTGAGAGAAGGGGATTCGGCATTCAGTACTTC. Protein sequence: CASSERRGFGIQYF.

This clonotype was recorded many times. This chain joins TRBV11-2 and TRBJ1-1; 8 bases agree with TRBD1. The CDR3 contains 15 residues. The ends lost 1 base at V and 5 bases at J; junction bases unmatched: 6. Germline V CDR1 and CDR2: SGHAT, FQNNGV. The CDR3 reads CASSLVRGRSTEAFF. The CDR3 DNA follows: TGTGCCAGCAGCTTAGTCAGGGGGCGGAGTACTGAAGCTTTCTTT.

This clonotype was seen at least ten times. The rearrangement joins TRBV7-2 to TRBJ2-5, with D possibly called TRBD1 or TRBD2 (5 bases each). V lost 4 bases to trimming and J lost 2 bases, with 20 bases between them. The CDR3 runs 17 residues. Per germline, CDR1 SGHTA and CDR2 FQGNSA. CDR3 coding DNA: TGTGCCAGCAGCTCCGCCGTAGTGCGAGGGGTACAAGAGACCCAGTACTTC. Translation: CASSSAVVRGVQETQYF. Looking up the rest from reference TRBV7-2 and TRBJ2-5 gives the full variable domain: GAGVSQSPSNKVTEKGKDVELRCDPISGHTALYWYRQSLGQGLEFLIYFQGNSAPDKSGLPSDRFSAERTGGSVSTLTIQRTQQEDSAVYLCASSSAVVRGVQETQYFGPGTRLLVL.

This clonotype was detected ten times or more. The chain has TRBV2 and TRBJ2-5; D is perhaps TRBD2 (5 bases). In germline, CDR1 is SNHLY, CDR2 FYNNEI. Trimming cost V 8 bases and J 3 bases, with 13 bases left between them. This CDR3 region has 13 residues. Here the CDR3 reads CASVGAVKETQYF. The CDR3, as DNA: TGTGCCAGCGTAGGAGCGGTTAAAGAGACCCAGTACTTC.

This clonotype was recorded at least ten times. The CDR3 sequence: CASNRRMLNSPLHF. The CDR3 DNA reads as TGTGCCAGCAACCGACGAATGTTGAATTCACCCCTCCACTTT. This chain joins TRBV28 and TRBJ1-6; D is ambiguous. The germline gives CDR1 MDHEN, CDR2 SYDVKM. The CDR3 has 14 residues. V shed 7 bases and J shed 7 bases, with 14 bases lying between them.

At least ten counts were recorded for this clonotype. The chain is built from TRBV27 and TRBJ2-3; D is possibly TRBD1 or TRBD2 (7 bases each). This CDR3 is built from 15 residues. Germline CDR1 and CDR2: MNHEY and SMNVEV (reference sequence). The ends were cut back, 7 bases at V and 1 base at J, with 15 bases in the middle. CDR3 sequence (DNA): TGTGCCAGCACCCCAGGGGGGGGGGGCACAGATACGCAGTATTTT. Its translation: CASTPGGGGTDTQYF.

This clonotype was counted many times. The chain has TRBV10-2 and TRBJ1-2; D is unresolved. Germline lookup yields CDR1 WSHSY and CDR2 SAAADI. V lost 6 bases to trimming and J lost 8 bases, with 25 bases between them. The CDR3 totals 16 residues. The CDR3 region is CASSDEERTDLLGYTF. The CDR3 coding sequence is TGCGCCAGCAGCGACGAAGAGAGGACGGACCTCCTCGGCTACACCTTC.

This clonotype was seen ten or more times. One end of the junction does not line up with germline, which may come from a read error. The CDR3 spells CASIEGTRGNEQFF. Written as DNA, the CDR3 is TGTGCCAGCATTGAAGGGACTAGAGGCAATGAGCAGTTCTTC. The V call is TRBV2, the J call TRBJ2-1, with 8 bases lining up with TRBD2. Germline CDR1 SNHLY, CDR2 FYNNEI. This CDR3 contains 14 residues.

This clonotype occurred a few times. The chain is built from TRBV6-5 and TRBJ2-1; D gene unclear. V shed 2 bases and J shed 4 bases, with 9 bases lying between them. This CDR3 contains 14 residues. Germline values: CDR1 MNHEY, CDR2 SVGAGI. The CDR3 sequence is CASSYGRDYNEQFF. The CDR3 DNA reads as TGTGCCAGCAGTTACGGTAGGGATTACAATGAGCAGTTCTTC.

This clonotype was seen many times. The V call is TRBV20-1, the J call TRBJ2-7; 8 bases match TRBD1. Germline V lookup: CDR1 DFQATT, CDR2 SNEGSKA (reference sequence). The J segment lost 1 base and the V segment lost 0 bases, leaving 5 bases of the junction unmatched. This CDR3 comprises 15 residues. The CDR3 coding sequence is TGCAGTGCTAGAGACTACGGGACAGGTTCCTACGAGCAGTACTTC. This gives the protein CSARDYGTGSYEQYF.

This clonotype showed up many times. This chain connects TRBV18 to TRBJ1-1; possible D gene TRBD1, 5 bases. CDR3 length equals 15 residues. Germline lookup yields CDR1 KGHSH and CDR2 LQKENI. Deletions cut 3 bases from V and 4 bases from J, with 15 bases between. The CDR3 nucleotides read TGTGCCAGCTCACCGAAACAGGCTCGGGGCACTGAAGCTTTCTTT. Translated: CASSPKQARGTEAFF.

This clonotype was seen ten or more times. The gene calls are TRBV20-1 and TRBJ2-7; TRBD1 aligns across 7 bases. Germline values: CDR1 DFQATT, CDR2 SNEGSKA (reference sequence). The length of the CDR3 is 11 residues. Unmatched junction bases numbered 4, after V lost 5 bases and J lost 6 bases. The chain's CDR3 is CSADRVLEQYF. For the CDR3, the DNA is TGCAGTGCTGACAGGGTACTCGAGCAGTACTTC.

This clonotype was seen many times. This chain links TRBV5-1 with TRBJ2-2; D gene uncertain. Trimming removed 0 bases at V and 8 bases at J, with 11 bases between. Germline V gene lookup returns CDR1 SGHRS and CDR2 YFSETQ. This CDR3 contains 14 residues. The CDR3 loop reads CASSLGAASGELFF. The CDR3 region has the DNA TGCGCCAGCAGCTTGGGGGCAGCTTCTGGGGAGCTGTTTTTT.

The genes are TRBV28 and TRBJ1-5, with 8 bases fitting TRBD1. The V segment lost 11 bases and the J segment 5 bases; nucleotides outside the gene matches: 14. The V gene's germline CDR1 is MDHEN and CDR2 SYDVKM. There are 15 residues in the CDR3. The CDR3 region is CASVFQGALDQPQHF. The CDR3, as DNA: TGTGCCTCAGTATTTCAGGGGGCCCTGGATCAGCCCCAGCATTTT.

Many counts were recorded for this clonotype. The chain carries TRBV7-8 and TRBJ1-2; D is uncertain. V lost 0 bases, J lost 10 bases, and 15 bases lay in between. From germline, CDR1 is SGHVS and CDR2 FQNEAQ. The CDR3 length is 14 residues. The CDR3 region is CASSLAPGPANYTF. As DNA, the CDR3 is TGTGCCAGCAGCTTAGCCCCAGGCCCCGCTAACTACACCTTC.

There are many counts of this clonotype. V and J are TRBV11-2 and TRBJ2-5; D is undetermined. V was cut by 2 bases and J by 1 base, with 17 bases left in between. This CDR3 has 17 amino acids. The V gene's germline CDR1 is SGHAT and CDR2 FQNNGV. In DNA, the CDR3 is TGTGCCAGCAGCTTATCCGCGGCCGGATGGGGCCAAGAGACCCAGTACTTC. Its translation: CASSLSAAGWGQETQYF.

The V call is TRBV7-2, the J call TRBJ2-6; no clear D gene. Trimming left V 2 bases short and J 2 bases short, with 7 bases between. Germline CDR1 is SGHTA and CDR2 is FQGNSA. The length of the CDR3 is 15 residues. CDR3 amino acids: CASSLSPTGANVLTF. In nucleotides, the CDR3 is TGTGCCAGCAGCTTATCCCCAACTGGGGCCAACGTCCTGACTTTC. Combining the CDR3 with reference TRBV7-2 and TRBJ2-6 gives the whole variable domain GAGVSQSPSNKVTEKGKDVELRCDPISGHTALYWYRQSLGQGLEFLIYFQGNSAPDKSGLPSDRFSAERTGGSVSTLTIQRTQQEDSAVYLCASSLSPTGANVLTFGAGSRLTVL.

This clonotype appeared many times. CDR3 DNA sequence: TGCGCCAGCAGCTGGGGGACCCCGATTGAAGCTTTCTTT. Translation: CASSWGTPIEAFF. This rearrangement joins TRBV5-1 to TRBJ1-1; D may be TRBD1 (5 bases). The germline V gene has CDR1 SGHRS and CDR2 YFSETQ. CDR3 length: 13 amino acids. Deletions cut 3 bases from V and 7 bases from J, with 13 bases between.

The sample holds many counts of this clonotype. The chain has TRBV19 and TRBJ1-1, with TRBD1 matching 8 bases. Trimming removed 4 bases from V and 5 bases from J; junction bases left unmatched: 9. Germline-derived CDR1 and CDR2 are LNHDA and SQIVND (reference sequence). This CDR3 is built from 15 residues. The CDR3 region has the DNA TGTGCCAGTAGTACCGGGACAGGCGGTGGGACTGAAGCTTTCTTT. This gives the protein CASSTGTGGGTEAFF.

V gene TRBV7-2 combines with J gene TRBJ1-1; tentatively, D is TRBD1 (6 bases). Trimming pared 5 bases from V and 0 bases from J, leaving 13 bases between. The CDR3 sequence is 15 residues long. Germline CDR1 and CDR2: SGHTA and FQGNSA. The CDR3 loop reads CASSERQEMNTEAFF. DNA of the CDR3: TGTGCCAGCAGCGAGAGACAGGAGATGAACACTGAAGCTTTCTTT.

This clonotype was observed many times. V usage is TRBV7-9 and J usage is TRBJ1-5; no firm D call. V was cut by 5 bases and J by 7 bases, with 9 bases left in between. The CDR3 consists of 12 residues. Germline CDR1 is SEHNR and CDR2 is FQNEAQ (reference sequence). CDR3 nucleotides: TGTGCCAGCAGCCCCGACGGACAGCCCCAGCATTTT. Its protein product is CASSPDGQPQHF.

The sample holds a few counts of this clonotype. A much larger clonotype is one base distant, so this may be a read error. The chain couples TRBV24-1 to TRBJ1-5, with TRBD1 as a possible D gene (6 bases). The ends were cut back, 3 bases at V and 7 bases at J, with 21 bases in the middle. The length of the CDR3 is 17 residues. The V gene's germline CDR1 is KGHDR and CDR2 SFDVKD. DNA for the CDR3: TGTGCCACCAGTGATCACTCCGGGGCAGGGGTAAACCAGCCCCAGCATTTT. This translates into CATSDHSGAGVNQPQHF.

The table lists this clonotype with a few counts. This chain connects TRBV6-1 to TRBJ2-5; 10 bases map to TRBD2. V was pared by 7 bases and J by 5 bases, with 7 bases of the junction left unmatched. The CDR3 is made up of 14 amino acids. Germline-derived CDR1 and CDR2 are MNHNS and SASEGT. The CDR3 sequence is CASTASGGAETQYF. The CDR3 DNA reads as TGTGCCAGCACCGCAAGCGGGGGGGCTGAGACCCAGTACTTC.

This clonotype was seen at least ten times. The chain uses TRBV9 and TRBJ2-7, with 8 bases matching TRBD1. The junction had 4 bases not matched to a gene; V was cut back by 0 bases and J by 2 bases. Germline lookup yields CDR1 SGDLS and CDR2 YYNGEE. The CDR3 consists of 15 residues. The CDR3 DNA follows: TGTGCCAGCAGCGTAGGTTTGGGACAGGCCTACGAGCAGTACTTC. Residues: CASSVGLGQAYEQYF.

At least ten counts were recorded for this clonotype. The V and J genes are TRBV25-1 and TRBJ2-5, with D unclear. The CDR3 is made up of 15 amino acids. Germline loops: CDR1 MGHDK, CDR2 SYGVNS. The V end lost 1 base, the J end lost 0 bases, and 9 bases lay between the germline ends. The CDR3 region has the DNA TGTGCCAGCAGTGAATCTGGACGTCACCAAGAGACCCAGTACTTC. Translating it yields CASSESGRHQETQYF. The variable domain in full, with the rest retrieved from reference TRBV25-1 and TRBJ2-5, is EADIYQTPRYLVIGTGKKITLECSQTMGHDKMYWYQQDPGMELHLIHYSYGVNSTEKGDLSSESTVSRIRTEHFPLTLESARPSHTSQYLCASSESGRHQETQYFGPGTRLLVL.